Sequencing of this T cell receptor beta chain was carried out in a study of molecular identifiers for immune sequencing clone quantification. Broader study findings: Clones exceeding 20 RNA copies carried over 98% of effector molecules but under 1% of naive-cell molecules.

TCRdb passed the PCR reads through MiXCR, listing each CDR3 protein once. The table includes some 590,000 distinct CDR3 sequences, 25% detected once. The V gene end was trimmed by 3 bases and the J gene end by 1 base; junction bases not matched to a gene: 7. Per germline, CDR1 MGHRA and CDR2 YSYEKL. The CDR3 is 16 residues long. A CD8+CD4-CCR7+CD45RA+ gate was used to sort naive CD8 T cells. Of note for this clonotype: Its specificity is not known.

This receptor was taken from a human donor in good health. Some libraries in this study had Jurkat cell RNA spiked in. This chain links TRBV4-1 with TRBJ1-1, with TRBD1 matching 8 bases. The sequenced sample consisted of naive CD8+ T cells from blood, with Jurkat cell RNA spiked in. Stated subset: FACS-sorted CD8+CD4-CCR7+CD45RA+ naive T cells. The CDR3 DNA reads TGCGCCAGCAGCCATCTCCACGGACAGGGGAACACTGAAGCTTTCTTT. Protein sequence: CASSHLHGQGNTEAFF.